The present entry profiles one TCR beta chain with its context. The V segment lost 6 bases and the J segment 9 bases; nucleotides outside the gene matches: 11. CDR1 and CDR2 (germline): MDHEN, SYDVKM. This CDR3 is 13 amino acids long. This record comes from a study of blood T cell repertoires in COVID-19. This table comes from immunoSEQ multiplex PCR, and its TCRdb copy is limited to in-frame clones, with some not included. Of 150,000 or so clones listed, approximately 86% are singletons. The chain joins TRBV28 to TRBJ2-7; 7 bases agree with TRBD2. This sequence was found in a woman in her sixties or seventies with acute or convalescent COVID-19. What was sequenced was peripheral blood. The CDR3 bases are TGTGCCAGCAGCGGGGGAGGGTTGGTAGGGCAGTACGTC. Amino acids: CASSGGGLVGQYV.